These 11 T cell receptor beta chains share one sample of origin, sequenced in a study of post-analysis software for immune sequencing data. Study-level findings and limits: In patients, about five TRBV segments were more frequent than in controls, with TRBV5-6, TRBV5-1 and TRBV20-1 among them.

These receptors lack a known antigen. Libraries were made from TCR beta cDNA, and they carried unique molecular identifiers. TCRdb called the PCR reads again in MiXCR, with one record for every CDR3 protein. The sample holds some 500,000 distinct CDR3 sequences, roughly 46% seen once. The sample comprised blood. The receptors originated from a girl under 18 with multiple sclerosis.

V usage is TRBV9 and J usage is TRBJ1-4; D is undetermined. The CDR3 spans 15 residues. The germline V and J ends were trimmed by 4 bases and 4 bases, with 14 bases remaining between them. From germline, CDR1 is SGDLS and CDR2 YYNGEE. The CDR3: CASSPSIGGNEKLFF. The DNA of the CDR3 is TGTGCCAGCAGCCCATCCATCGGTGGTAATGAAAAACTGTTTTTT.

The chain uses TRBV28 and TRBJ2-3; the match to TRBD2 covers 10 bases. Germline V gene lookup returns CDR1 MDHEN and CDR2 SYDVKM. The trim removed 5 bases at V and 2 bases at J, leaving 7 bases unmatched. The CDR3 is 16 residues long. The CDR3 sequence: CASSPSGTSVTDTQYF. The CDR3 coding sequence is TGTGCCAGCAGTCCCTCCGGGACTAGCGTCACAGATACGCAGTATTTT.

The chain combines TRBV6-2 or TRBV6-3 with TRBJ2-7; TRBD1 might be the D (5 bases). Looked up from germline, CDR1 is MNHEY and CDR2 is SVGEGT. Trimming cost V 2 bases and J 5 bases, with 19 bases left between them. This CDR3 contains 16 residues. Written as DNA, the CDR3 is TGTGCCAGCAGTTACAGTCCCGCCAGGGTCACCCACGAGCAGTACTTC. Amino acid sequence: CASSYSPARVTHEQYF.

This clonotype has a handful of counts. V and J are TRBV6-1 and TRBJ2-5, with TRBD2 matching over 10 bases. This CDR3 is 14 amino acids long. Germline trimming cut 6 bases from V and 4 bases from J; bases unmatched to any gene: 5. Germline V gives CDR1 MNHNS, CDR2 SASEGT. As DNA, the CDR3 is TGTGCCAGCAGCTCCCTAGCGGGAGTAGAGACCCAGTACTTC. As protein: CASSSLAGVETQYF.

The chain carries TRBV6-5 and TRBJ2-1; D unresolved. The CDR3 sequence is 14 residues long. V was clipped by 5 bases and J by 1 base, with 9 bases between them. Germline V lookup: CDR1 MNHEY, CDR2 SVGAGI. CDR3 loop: CASSRFGSYNEQFF. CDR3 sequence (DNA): TGTGCCAGCAGTCGCTTTGGGTCCTACAATGAGCAGTTCTTC.

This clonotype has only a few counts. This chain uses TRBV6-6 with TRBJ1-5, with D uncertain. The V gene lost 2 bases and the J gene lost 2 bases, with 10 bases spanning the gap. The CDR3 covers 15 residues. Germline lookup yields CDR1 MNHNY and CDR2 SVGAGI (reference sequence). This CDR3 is CASSYGPAGNQPQHF. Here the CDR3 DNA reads TGTGCCAGCAGTTACGGTCCGGCGGGCAATCAGCCCCAGCATTTT.

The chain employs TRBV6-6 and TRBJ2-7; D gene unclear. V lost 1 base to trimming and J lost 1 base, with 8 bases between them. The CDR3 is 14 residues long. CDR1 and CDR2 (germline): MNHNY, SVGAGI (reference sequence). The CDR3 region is CASSYYSGSYEQYF. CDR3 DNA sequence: TGTGCCAGCAGTTACTACAGTGGATCCTACGAGCAGTACTTC.

The CDR3 sequence is CASSVPGQINSPLHF. The CDR3 DNA sequence: TGTGCCAGCAGCGTACCAGGACAGATTAATTCACCCCTCCACTTT. V usage is TRBV9 and J usage is TRBJ1-6; D is possibly TRBD1 (6 bases). The CDR3 consists of 15 residues. With 1 base removed from V and 6 bases from J, the gap between germline ends came to 11 bases. Per germline, CDR1 SGDLS and CDR2 YYNGEE.

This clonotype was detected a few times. The CDR3 sequence: CSARIPTGENDGYTF. The CDR3 bases are TGCAGTGCTCGTATTCCGACAGGGGAGAATGATGGCTACACCTTC. The chain carries TRBV20-1 and TRBJ1-2, with 8 bases lining up with TRBD1. Germline-derived CDR1 and CDR2 are DFQATT and SNEGSKA (reference sequence). Trimming took 5 bases from V and 6 from J; bases not matched to a gene: 14. The CDR3 spans 15 residues.

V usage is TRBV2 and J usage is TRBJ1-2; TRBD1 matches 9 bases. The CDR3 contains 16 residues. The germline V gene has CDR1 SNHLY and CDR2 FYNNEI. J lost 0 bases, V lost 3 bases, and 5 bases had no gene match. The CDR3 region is CASSDPGQGPNYGYTF. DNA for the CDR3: TGTGCCAGCAGTGATCCGGGACAGGGTCCTAACTATGGCTACACCTTC.

The CDR3 loop is CASGKPGTSYNEQYF. CDR3 in DNA: TGTGCCAGCGGAAAACCGGGAACGTCCTACAATGAGCAGTACTTC. The chain joins TRBV18 to TRBJ2-7; TRBD2 is a possible D gene (5 bases). CDR1 and CDR2 (germline): KGHSH, LQKENI. The CDR3 runs to 15 residues. V was pared by 8 bases and J by 7 bases, with 24 bases between.